This T cell receptor beta chain was profiled in a study of type 1 regulatory T cells. MiXCR, run by TCRdb on the reads, gives a single entry per CDR3 protein. The profile covers roughly 60,000 distinct CDR3 sequences, with 62% appearing a single time and approximately 2% taken by the ten largest. Trimming took 1 base from V and 0 from J; bases not matched to a gene: 0. Germline CDR1 is MGHRA and CDR2 is YSYEKL. The CDR3 spans 15 residues. Note on this clonotype: The antigen is unknown.

The origin of this receptor is a human donor in good health. Material: cultured non-Tr1 T cells, either the whole culture or a sorted T cell fraction (not recorded which). The chain has TRBV4-1 and TRBJ2-1; 7 nucleotides line up with TRBD1. The DNA of the CDR3 is TGCGCCAGCAGCCAAGGGGACAGCTCCTACAATGAGCAGTTCTTC. Amino acids: CASSQGDSSYNEQFF.